These T cell receptor beta chains were read from a single sample in a study of post-analysis software for immune sequencing data. TCRdb fed the PCR reads into MiXCR, producing one record per CDR3 protein. The table includes about 540,000 distinct CDR3 sequences, 34% detected once. The source material was blood. These receptors originate from a girl between 2 and 17 years old with multiple sclerosis. Each CDR3 is given with its conserved first and last residue. The D gene is left open where the match is weak. Where a row states a size, it is once, few, many or the class of an expanded clone; other rows omit it.

j_call,v_call,clone_size,d_call,cdr3_nt,cdr3_aa
TRBJ1-1,TRBV5-1,.,.,TGCGCCAGCAGCTTACAGGGAGGGGGCACTGAAGCTTTCTTT,CASSLQGGGTEAFF
TRBJ1-6,TRBV5-1,few,.,TGCGCCAGCAGCTTTACGGCGGATTCACCCCTCCACTTT,CASSFTADSPLHF
TRBJ2-1,TRBV12-3/TRBV12-4,.,TRBD2,TGTGCCAGCAGCTATCCAGGGACTAGCAGCAATGAGCAGTTCTTC,CASSYPGTSSNEQFF
TRBJ2-5,TRBV29-1,few,TRBD1,TGCAGCGTTGAGAGGGCAGGGGGCTCCTGGGAGACCCAGTACTTC,CSVERAGGSWETQYF
TRBJ2-5,TRBV27,few,.,TGTGCCAGCAGGGGCGCCTCGCTCCTAGGGGAGACCCAGTACTTC,CASRGASLLGETQYF
TRBJ1-2,TRBV24-1,.,.,TGTGCCACCAGTGATGCCGGGATCTATGGCTACACCTTC,CATSDAGIYGYTF
TRBJ2-3,TRBV27,medium-sized,.,TGTGCCAGCAGTTATGGGGCGGGCACAGATACGCAGTATTTT,CASSYGAGTDTQYF
TRBJ2-7,TRBV20-1,many,.,TGCAGTGCTCTATTTGGGGGGGGGCCAGACGAGCAGTACTTC,CSALFGGGPDEQYF
TRBJ1-1,TRBV5-1,.,.,TGCGCCAGCAGCTCCGACCAGGCCACTGAAGCTTTCTTT,CASSSDQATEAFF
TRBJ2-5,TRBV29-1,.,.,TGCAGCGTTGAAGGGTCAGGGGCCCTGAGGGAGCGGTACTTC,CSVEGSGALRERYF